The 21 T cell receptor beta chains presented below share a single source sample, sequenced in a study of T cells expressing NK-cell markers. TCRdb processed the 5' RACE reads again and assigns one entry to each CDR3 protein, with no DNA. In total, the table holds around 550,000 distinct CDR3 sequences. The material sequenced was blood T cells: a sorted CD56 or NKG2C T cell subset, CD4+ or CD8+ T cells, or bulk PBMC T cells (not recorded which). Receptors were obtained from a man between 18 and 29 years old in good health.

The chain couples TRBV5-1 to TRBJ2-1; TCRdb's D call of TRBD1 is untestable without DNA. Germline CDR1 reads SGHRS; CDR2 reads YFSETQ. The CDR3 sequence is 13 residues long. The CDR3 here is CASSYGKGNEQFF.

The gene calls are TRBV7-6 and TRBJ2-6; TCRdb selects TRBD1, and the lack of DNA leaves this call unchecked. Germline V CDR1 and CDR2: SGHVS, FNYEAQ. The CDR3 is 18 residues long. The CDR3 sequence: CASSLVGTGGSGANVLTF. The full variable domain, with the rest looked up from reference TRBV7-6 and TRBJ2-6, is GAGVSQSPRYKVTKRGQDVALRCDPISGHVSLYWYRQALGQGPEFLTYFNYEAQQDKSGLPNDRFSAERPEGSISTLTIQRTEQRDSAMYRCASSLVGTGGSGANVLTFGAGSRLTVL.

The CDR3 reads CASSQAEGRPYEQYF. V usage is TRBV9 and J usage is TRBJ2-7; TCRdb names TRBD2, which stays unverified in the absence of DNA. The CDR3 totals 15 residues. Looked up from germline, CDR1 is SGDLS and CDR2 is YYNGEE.

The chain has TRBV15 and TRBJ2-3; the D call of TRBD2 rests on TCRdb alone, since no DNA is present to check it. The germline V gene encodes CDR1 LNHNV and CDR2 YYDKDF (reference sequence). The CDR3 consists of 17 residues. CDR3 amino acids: CATSRGPIAGSTDTQYF.

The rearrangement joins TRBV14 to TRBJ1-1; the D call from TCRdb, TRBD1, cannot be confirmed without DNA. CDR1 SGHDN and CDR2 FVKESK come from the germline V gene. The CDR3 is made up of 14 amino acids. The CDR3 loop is CASSPQGPGTEAFF.

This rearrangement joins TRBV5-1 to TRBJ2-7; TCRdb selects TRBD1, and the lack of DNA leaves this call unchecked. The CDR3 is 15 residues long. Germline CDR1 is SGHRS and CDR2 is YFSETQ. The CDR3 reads CASSPGGTGYHEQYF.

CDR3: CASSLGIGTNEQYF. This chain connects TRBV7-6 to TRBJ2-7; TCRdb outputs TRBD1, but without DNA this stays unchecked. This CDR3 region has 14 residues. Germline lookup yields CDR1 SGHVS and CDR2 FNYEAQ.

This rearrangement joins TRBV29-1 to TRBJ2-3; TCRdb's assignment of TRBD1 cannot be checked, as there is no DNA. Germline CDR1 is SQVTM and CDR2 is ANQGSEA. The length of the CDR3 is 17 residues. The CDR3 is CSVERTGPIMSTDTQYF.

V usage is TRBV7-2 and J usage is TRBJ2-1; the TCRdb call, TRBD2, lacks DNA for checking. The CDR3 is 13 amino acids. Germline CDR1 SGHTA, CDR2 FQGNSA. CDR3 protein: CASSYEGAVEQFF.

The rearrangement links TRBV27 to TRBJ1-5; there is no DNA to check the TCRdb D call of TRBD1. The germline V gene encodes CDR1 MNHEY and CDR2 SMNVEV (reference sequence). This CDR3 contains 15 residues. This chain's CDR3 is CASSSYRDSNQPQHF.

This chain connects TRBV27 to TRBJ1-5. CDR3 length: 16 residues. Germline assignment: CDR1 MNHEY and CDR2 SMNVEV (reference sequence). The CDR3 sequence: CASSLGSSSFNQPQHF.

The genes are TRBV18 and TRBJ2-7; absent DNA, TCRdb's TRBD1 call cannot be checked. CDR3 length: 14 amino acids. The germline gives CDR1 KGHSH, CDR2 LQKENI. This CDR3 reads CASSPSPARGEQYF.

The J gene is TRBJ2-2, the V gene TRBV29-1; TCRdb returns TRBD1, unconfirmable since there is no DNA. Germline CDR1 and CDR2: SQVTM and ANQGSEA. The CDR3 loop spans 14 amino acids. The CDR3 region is CSVRGAERTGELFF.

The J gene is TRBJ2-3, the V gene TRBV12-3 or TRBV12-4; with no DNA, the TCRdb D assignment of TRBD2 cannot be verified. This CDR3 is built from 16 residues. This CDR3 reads CASSLVLAGLTDTQYF.

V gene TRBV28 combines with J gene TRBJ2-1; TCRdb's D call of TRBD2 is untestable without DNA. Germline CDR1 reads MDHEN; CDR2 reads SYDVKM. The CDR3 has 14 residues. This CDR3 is CASIDYSGNNEQFF.

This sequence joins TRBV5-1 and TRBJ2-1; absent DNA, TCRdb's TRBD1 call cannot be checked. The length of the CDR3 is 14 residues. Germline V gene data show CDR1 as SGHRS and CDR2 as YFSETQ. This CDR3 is CASSSRDRSNEQFF.

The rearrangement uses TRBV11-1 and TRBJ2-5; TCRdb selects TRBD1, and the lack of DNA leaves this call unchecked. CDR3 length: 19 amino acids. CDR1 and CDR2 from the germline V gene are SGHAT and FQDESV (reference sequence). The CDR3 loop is CASRAQTGTPGRYQETQYF.

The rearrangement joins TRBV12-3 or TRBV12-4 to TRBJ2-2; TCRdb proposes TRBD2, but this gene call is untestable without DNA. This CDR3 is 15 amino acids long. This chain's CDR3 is CASSPAGRGTGELFF.

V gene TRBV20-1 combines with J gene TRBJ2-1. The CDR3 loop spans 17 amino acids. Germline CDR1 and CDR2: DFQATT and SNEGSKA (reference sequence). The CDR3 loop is CSANSGRSGSSYNEQFF.

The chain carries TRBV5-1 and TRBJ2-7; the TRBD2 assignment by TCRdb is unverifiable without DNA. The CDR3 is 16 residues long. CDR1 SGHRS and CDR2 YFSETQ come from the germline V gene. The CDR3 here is CASSLATSGSFHEQYF.

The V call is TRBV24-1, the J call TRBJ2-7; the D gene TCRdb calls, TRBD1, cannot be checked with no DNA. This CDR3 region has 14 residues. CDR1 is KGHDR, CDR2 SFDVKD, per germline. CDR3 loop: CATSDVTGGYEQYF.